This TCR beta chain comes out of a study of vaccination effects on CD4 cells after COVID-19. Study-level information: Post-vaccine sampling occurred a median 72 days after the second dose.

Germline V gene sequence: CDR1 LGHDT, CDR2 YNNKEL (reference sequence). Between the trimmed V and J ends, which lost 4 bases and 4 bases, there was a span of 16 bases. This CDR3 contains 15 residues. Concerning this clone itself: Its antigen is currently unknown.

CD4+ T cells specific for antigen were expanded with viral peptide pools by the ViraFEST assay before sequencing. Following culture for nine to ten days, CD4+ T cells were isolated. Participants received two doses of either the BNT162b2 or mRNA-1273 vaccine. Vaccine recipients had no previous SARS-CoV-2 infection; their nucleocapsid antibodies were negative. For each well, 1.9 million or so PBMC were cultured with roughly 11 IU/ml IL-2 and roughly 9.2 ug/ml peptides. Researchers swapped half the medium for IL-2 medium on both days 3 and 7. Libraries were prepared by immunoSEQ multiplex PCR; TCRdb keeps only in-frame clonotypes and omits some of them. There are 60,000 to 85,000 clones in the sample; over 70% occur only once, and about 1.6% lies in the top ten.

The sequenced sample was CD4+ T cells from PBMCs cultured with HCoV-229E spike peptides, obtained after COVID-19 vaccination. The TCR comes from a human donor who received a COVID-19 vaccine. This chain joins TRBV3-1 (or the pseudogene TRBV3-2) and TRBJ1-2; TRBD1 is a possible D gene (5 bases). In DNA form, the CDR3 reads TGTGCCAGCAGCCGTGGGGCGGCGGCCCTCTATGGCTACACCTTC. It encodes CASSRGAAALYGYTF.